This record covers a single T cell receptor (beta chain). Its antigen is not known. Production of TCR cDNA was by 5'RACE template switching, which also added a universal primer site and UMIs. TCRdb reprocessed the 5' RACE reads with MiXCR, giving one entry per CDR3 protein. In the table there are over 110,000 distinct CDR3 sequences, 7.7% of which are singletons. The data originate from a study of T cells after yellow fever vaccination. Study-level results: The CD4 and CD8 compartments had a small share of their clonotypes in common.

The CDR3 is 14 amino acids. The germline gives CDR1 KGHSH, CDR2 LQKENI. Trimming left V 5 bases short and J 5 bases short, with 13 bases between. The sample in question was CD4+ T cells sorted from PBMCs, obtained 5 days after the yellow fever booster vaccination. The V call is TRBV18, the J call TRBJ2-1, with a possible D match to TRBD1 (5 bases). The receptor was isolated from a man aged 25-40 years who received the YFV17D yellow fever vaccine. The CDR3 region has the DNA TGTGCCAGCTCAGAACAACAGGTAAACAATGAGCAGTTCTTC. As protein: CASSEQQVNNEQFF.